This T cell receptor (beta chain) was captured by sequencing in a study of spatial heterogeneity in lung cancer. Germline V gene sequence: CDR1 ENHRY, CDR2 SYGVKD. CDR3 length equals 16 residues. V lost 4 bases and J 0 bases, leaving 14 bases between the germline ends. Time point defined: sample taken at primary tumor resection. This clonotype was detected ten times or more. TCRdb reanalysed the 5' RACE reads using MiXCR and keeps one entry per CDR3 protein. This table has some 83,000 distinct CDR3 sequences, about 7.8% appearing once. Sequences were derived from PBMCs, sampled at surgery. The sequence derives from a male donor with early-stage non-small cell lung cancer. This chain joins TRBV10-3 and TRBJ2-3; the D call may be TRBD1 or TRBD2 (5 bases each). The CDR3 loop reads CAISANLGESTDTQYF. The CDR3 bases are TGTGCCATCAGTGCCAACCTAGGGGAGAGCACAGATACGCAGTATTTT.